The source of this T cell receptor beta chain is a study of identical twins. Per germline, CDR1 MNHEY and CDR2 SMNVEV (reference sequence). The CDR3 totals 14 residues. The V end lost 0 bases, the J end lost 8 bases, and 13 bases lay between the germline ends. This clonotype has just a few counts. A template switching step contributed a universal primer site, while unique molecular identifiers were present in the cDNA. TCRdb redid the calling of the 5' RACE reads with MiXCR, one entry per CDR3 protein. The sample gives 470,000 or so distinct CDR3 sequences, 24% of which show up once; roughly 2.8% is in the top ten. These sequences were also reported in another study, on T cells expressing NK-cell markers.

Source material: CD4+ T cells sorted from blood. The V call is TRBV27, the J call TRBJ1-2; D unclear. The source of this sequence is a young woman in good health. Here the CDR3 DNA reads TGTGCCAGCAGTTTATCGTCGGGAGGGAGAGGCTACACCTTC. Its translation is CASSLSSGGRGYTF.